Included here is one T cell receptor beta chain sequence, with context. Its antigen is currently unknown. This CDR3 has 15 residues. Germline V gives CDR1 KGHSH, CDR2 LQKENI. V was pared by 6 bases and J by 5 bases, with 12 bases of the junction left unmatched. These data come from a study of cytotoxic CD8 clonotypes in ibrutinib-treated CLL. Overall study: Following a median about twelve months of treatment, with a range of 6 to 36, response samples were taken. The study's findings and limits: Public clonotypes showed up rarely, and on treatment they shrank or held steady. Exceeding age-matched healthy donors, baseline clonality also tracked the counts of circulating CD8+ T cells.

Investigators sourced approximately 1.8 micrograms of genomic DNA from cryopreserved PBMCs for TCR beta libraries. The assay was immunoSEQ multiplex PCR, and TCRdb's table has in-frame clones only and misses some. The table records fewer than 150,000 clones, approximately 80% of them present only once. The V call is TRBV18, the J call TRBJ1-2; 7 nucleotides line up with TRBD1. The source is a human donor with chronic lymphocytic leukemia. The sequences come from PBMCs, collected after 24 months of ibrutinib treatment. The CDR3 protein is CASSLLNPGQYGYTF. The DNA for the CDR3 is TGTGCCAGCTCTCTTTTGAACCCGGGACAGTATGGCTACACCTTC.